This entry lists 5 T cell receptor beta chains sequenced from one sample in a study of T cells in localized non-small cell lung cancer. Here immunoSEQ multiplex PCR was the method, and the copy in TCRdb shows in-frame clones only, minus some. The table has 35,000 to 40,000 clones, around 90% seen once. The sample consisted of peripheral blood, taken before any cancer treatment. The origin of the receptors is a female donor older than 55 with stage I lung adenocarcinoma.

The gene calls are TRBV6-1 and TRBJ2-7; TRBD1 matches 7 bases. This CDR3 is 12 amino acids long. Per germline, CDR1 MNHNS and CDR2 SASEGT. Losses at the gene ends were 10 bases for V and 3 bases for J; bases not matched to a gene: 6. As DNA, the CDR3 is TGTGCCACGTCTCGGACAGGCTACGAGCAGTACTTC. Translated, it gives CATSRTGYEQYF.

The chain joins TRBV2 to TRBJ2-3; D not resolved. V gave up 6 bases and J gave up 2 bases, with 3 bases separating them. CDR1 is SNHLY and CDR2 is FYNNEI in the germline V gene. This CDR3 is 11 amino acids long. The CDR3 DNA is TGTGCCAGCAGCCCCACAGATACGCAGTATTTT. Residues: CASSPTDTQYF.

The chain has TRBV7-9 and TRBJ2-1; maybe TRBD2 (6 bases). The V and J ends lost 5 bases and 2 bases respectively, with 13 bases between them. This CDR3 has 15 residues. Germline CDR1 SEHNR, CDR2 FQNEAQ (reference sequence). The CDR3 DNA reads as TGTGCCAGCAGCCCAAGACTAGTCCCCTACAATGAGCAGTTCTTC. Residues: CASSPRLVPYNEQFF.

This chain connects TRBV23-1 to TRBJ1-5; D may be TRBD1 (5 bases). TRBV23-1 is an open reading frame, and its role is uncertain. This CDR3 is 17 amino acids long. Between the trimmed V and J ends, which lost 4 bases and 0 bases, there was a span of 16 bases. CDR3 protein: CASSRLGQGDSNQPQHF. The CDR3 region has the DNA TGCGCCAGCAGTCGTCTGGGGCAGGGAGATAGCAATCAGCCCCAGCATTTT.

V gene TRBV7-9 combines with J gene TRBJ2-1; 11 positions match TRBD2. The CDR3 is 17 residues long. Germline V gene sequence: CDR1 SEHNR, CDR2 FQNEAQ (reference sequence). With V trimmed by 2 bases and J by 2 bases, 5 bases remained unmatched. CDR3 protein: CASSLFPGLAAYNEQFF. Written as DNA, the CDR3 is TGTGCCAGCAGCTTATTCCCGGGACTAGCGGCCTACAATGAGCAGTTCTTC. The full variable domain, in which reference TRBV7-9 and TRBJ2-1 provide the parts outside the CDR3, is DTGVSQNPRHKITKRGQNVTFRCDPISEHNRLYWYRQTLGQGPEFLTYFQNEAQLEKSRLLSDRFSAERPKGSFSTLEIQRTEQGDSAMYLCASSLFPGLAAYNEQFFGPGTRLTVL.